The rows below give T cell receptor beta chains drawn from one sample of a study of T cells in Graves' hyperthyroidism and ophthalmopathy. TCRdb re-called the multiplex PCR reads through MiXCR, storing one row per CDR3 protein. The sample yields 340,000 or so distinct CDR3 sequences, over 15% seen once. The material sequenced was blood. The receptor source for this set is a man aged 25-45 years with Graves' hyperthyroidism. Each CDR3 is given with its conserved first and last residue. The order of the fields is CDR3 length, D gene, V gene, clone size, J gene, CDR3 DNA, CDR3 protein. A D gene is named only where the DNA matches it firmly. The size of a clone is reported for some rows only, either as once, few or many, or as a class for expanded clones.

14,NA,TRBV10-3,NA,TRBJ2-7,TGTGCCTCCAGAGATACAGGGATAAACTACGAGCAGTACTTC,CASRDTGINYEQYF
13,NA,TRBV3-1,NA,TRBJ1-2,TGTGCCAGCAGCTACCAATCGGCCGATGGCTACACCTTC,CASSYQSADGYTF
15,TRBD1,TRBV2,NA,TRBJ2-7,TGTGCCAGCAGCCCGGGGGGGACAGGGGCTCACGAGCAGTACTTC,CASSPGGTGAHEQYF
17,NA,TRBV9,NA,TRBJ2-5,TGTGCCAGCAGCGTACTACCGGGCCTAGGGTTGGGAGAGACCCAGTACTTC,CASSVLPGLGLGETQYF
13,NA,TRBV5-8,many,TRBJ2-1,TGTGCCAGCAGCCCTCAAACTAGAAACGAGCAGTTCTTC,CASSPQTRNEQFF
15,NA,TRBV3-1,NA,TRBJ2-3,TGTGCCAGCAGCCAAGGTCGGGTTAGCGGAGATACGCAGTATTTT,CASSQGRVSGDTQYF
16,TRBD1,TRBV4-2,many,TRBJ2-7,TGTGCCAGCAGCGCCTACTCCGGGACAGGGGGATCCGAGCAGTACTTC,CASSAYSGTGGSEQYF
11,NA,TRBV20-1,few,TRBJ2-1,TGCAGTGCTAACACCAACAATGAGCAGTTCTTC,CSANTNNEQFF
14,TRBD1,TRBV5-1,NA,TRBJ2-7,TGCGCCAGCAGAGAGACAGGGGGCGAGTTGGTGCAGTACTTC,CASRETGGELVQYF
16,TRBD2,TRBV28,NA,TRBJ2-7,TGTGCCAGCAGTTTACCGACTAGCGGGAGAGCCTACGAGCAGTACTTC,CASSLPTSGRAYEQYF
13,NA,TRBV11-2,many,TRBJ1-5,TGTGCCAGCAGCTTAACCCGGAATCAGCCCCAGCATTTT,CASSLTRNQPQHF
16,TRBD2,TRBV29-1,many,TRBJ2-7,TGCAGCGTGATTGCCTCCGGCGGGAGGGCTCCGTCCGAGCAGTACTTC,CSVIASGGRAPSEQYF
14,TRBD1,TRBV27,many,TRBJ1-1,TGTGCCAGCAGTTCGACAGGGGCGGACACTGAAGCTTTCTTT,CASSSTGADTEAFF
16,NA,TRBV20-1,few,TRBJ2-6,TGCAGTGCTAGACGGGAGGACAGCTCTGGGGCCAACGTCCTGACTTTC,CSARREDSSGANVLTF
16,NA,TRBV7-9,few,TRBJ2-5,TGTGCCAGCAGCTTAGCACCCCTACCCGGTGGAGAGACCCAGTACTTC,CASSLAPLPGGETQYF
15,NA,TRBV2,many,TRBJ1-2,TGTGCCAGCAGTGAACAGGGCGGAGAATACTATGGCTACACCTTC,CASSEQGGEYYGYTF
15,NA,TRBV28,many,TRBJ1-5,TGTGCCAGCAGCCCCGGGGGGGGTTGGAATCAGCCCCAGCATTTT,CASSPGGGWNQPQHF
16,TRBD2,TRBV20-1,many,TRBJ2-5,TGCAGTGCTAGTGGGCTAGCGGGAGGGCCTCGCGAGACCCAGTACTTC,CSASGLAGGPRETQYF
15,TRBD1,TRBV7-3,many,TRBJ1-5,TGTGCCAGCAGCTTATCTGACAGGGGGGAACAGCCCCAGCATTTT,CASSLSDRGEQPQHF
14,NA,TRBV20-1,NA,TRBJ1-5,TGCAGTGCTAGAGCCGGGGGTTTCCATCAGCCCCAGCATTTT,CSARAGGFHQPQHF
15,NA,TRBV7-2,many,TRBJ1-2,TGTGCCAGCAGCTTGGTGAGGCGTTCGGACTATGGCTACACCTTC,CASSLVRRSDYGYTF
13,NA,TRBV28,many,TRBJ1-2,TGTGCCAGCAGCCAAGACAGGCGGTTGGGCTACACCTTC,CASSQDRRLGYTF
19,NA,TRBV12-5,many,TRBJ2-1,TGTGCTAGTGGTTTGGCCACGCTCGGGGGCCGGGGTCGGTACAATGAGCAGTTCTTC,CASGLATLGGRGRYNEQFF
12,NA,TRBV11-2,many,TRBJ2-1,TGTGCCAGCAGCTTAAGTGGGGTTGGGCAGTTCTTC,CASSLSGVGQFF
13,NA,TRBV10-3,NA,TRBJ2-7,TGTGCCATCTCGGGGGGCGGGTGGAACGAGCAGTACTTC,CAISGGGWNEQYF
14,NA,TRBV5-1,many,TRBJ1-2,TGCGCCAGCAGCTTCCGGGGGGGAGGCTATGGCTACACCTTC,CASSFRGGGYGYTF
14,NA,TRBV12-3/TRBV12-4,NA,TRBJ1-1,TGTGCCAGCAGTTCCGGATCTCGTCGGACTGAAGCTTTCTTT,CASSSGSRRTEAFF
14,TRBD1,TRBV12-3/TRBV12-4,many,TRBJ2-7,TGTGCCAGCAGTCCGGGACAGGGTACCTACGAGCAGTACTTC,CASSPGQGTYEQYF
16,NA,TRBV7-3,once,TRBJ2-1,TGTGCCAGCAGCCCCTCGGGCGGGGGAGGGGGGAATGAGCAGTTCTTC,CASSPSGGGGGNEQFF
14,NA,TRBV19,NA,TRBJ2-2,TGTGCCAGTGCCGGACAGCGGAACACCGGGGAGCTGTTTTTT,CASAGQRNTGELFF